What follows describes a single T cell receptor (beta chain). This sample stems from a study of OX40 agonist ivuxolimab in advanced cancers. Using immunoSEQ multiplex PCR, the repertoire was profiled, and TCRdb retains in-frame clones only, with some absent. The table lists about 82,000 clones, around 85% of them singletons, with under 3% in the top ten. The CDR3 spans 13 residues. Germline values: CDR1 MGHRA, CDR2 YSYEKL. The V end lost 5 bases, the J end lost 5 bases, and 12 bases lay between the germline ends. It was autoimmune disease history or systemic immunosuppression that excluded patients. Blood sampling took place at baseline, cycle 4 day 1, and cycle 7 day 1.

The sequence was collected from an adult with an advanced solid tumor such as melanoma, head and neck, liver or kidney cancer. V and J are TRBV4-1 and TRBJ1-1; D call uncertain. Here the sequenced sample was CD4+ or CD8+ T cells sorted from blood, taken in a trial of the OX40 agonist ivuxolimab. This CDR3 is CASSVQGETEAFF. The CDR3 DNA reads TGCGCCAGCAGCGTACAAGGTGAGACTGAAGCTTTCTTT.